The 27 T cell receptor beta chains in this list originate from one sample, sequenced in a study of blood T cell repertoires in COVID-19 (dated by TCRdb to 2019 to 2021). The library was generated by the immunoSEQ multiplex PCR assay. TCRdb mirrors the immuneACCESS table, restricted to in-frame sequences. Some clones are absent from its copies; in checked studies, under half trace to an unresolved V gene, and the reason for the others is unknown. Recorded for this sample are 55,000 to 75,000 clones; about 81% of them occurred a single time. Around 9.2% of the sample goes to the ten largest clones. The sample was peripheral blood. Receptor source: a human donor in a cohort sampled during active COVID-19.

V usage is TRBV11-2 and J usage is TRBJ1-2; TRBD1 agrees at 7 bases. The germline V gene encodes CDR1 SGHAT and CDR2 FQNNGV. The CDR3 loop spans 12 amino acids. After removal of 8 bases from V and 4 bases from J, the junction contained 4 bases not matched to a gene. The CDR3 loop reads CASWGQIYGYTF. In DNA, the CDR3 is TGTGCCAGCTGGGGACAGATCTATGGCTACACCTTC.

The V and J genes are TRBV27 and TRBJ2-5, with 7 bases fitting TRBD2. This CDR3 has 15 amino acids. V was pared by 3 bases and J by 2 bases, with 6 bases of the junction left unmatched. Germline V gives CDR1 MNHEY, CDR2 SMNVEV (reference sequence). CDR3 bases: TGTGCCAGCAGTTTGTGGAGCGGGAAACAAGAGACCCAGTACTTC. It is translated as CASSLWSGKQETQYF.

The gene calls are TRBV4-1 and TRBJ2-2; perhaps TRBD1 as D (6 bases). Germline values: CDR1 MGHRA, CDR2 YSYEKL. V was pared by 1 base and J by 7 bases, with 16 bases between. This CDR3 has 16 amino acids. In DNA form, the CDR3 reads TGCGCCAGCAGCCAAGCTCGGGTCCTAGGGGGCGGGGAGCTGTTTTTT. Protein sequence: CASSQARVLGGGELFF.

Only one count was recorded for this clone. The V gene is TRBV19, the J gene TRBJ2-7, with 9 bases fitting TRBD1. CDR3 size: 15 residues. The V and J ends lost 8 bases and 7 bases, in that order; junction bases with no gene match: 15. Per germline, CDR1 LNHDA and CDR2 SQIVND (reference sequence). The CDR3 protein is CASQDAGQGPLEQYF. In DNA form, the CDR3 reads TGTGCCAGTCAGGACGCGGGACAGGGCCCCCTGGAGCAGTACTTC.

The rearrangement uses TRBV2 and TRBJ2-7, with TRBD1 matching 7 bases. The germline V gene has CDR1 SNHLY and CDR2 FYNNEI. The CDR3 has 15 residues. Trimming cost V 1 base and J 1 base; bases outside gene matches: 4. The CDR3 nucleotides read TGTGCCAGCAGTGAAGACAGGGGAGCTTCCTACGAGCAGTACTTC. This encodes CASSEDRGASYEQYF.

This CDR3 reads CASSQSSGRAFNEQFF. CDR3 bases: TGTGCCAGCAGCCAATCAAGCGGGAGGGCGTTCAATGAGCAGTTCTTC. The rearrangement uses TRBV3-1 (or the pseudogene TRBV3-2) and TRBJ2-1, with TRBD2 identical over 10 bases. J gave up 6 bases and V 2 bases, and 7 bases lay outside the gene matches. Germline V CDR1 and CDR2: LGHDT, YNNKEL (reference sequence). The length of the CDR3 is 16 residues.

This clone showed up just a few times. The rearrangement joins TRBV19 to TRBJ1-6; possibly TRBD1 for D (6 bases). V lost 3 bases and J 6 bases, leaving 24 bases between the germline ends. Germline V gene lookup returns CDR1 LNHDA and CDR2 SQIVND (reference sequence). The CDR3 extends over 19 amino acids. As DNA, the CDR3 is TGTGCCAGTAGTATTTTCCGTGGACAGTCCGGTGGCGCTAATTCACCCCTCCACTTT. It translates to CASSIFRGQSGGANSPLHF.

V and J are TRBV6-5 and TRBJ1-1; no reliable D call. This CDR3 spans 14 amino acids. The germline gives CDR1 MNHEY, CDR2 SVGAGI. The V end lost 2 bases, the J end lost 4 bases, and 11 bases lay between the germline ends. CDR3 nucleotide sequence: TGTGCCAGCAGTTACGGTAGTCCCATCACTGAAGCTTTCTTT. Translation: CASSYGSPITEAFF.

V gene TRBV7-6 combines with J gene TRBJ2-7, with TRBD2 matching over 15 bases. The CDR3 spans 21 residues. Trimming at V came to 5 bases and at J to 3 bases, leaving 20 bases not matched to a gene. Germline V gene lookup returns CDR1 SGHVS and CDR2 FNYEAQ. In DNA, the CDR3 is TGTGCCAGCAGCCCCCGGGCTGGACTAGCGGGAGGGCCCGGGTCCGGCTACGAGCAGTACTTC. Translation gives CASSPRAGLAGGPGSGYEQYF.

This rearrangement joins TRBV5-1 to TRBJ1-1, with D hard to call. Germline loops: CDR1 SGHRS, CDR2 YFSETQ. The CDR3 runs 13 residues. Trimming took off 0 bases at V and 3 bases at J, with 6 bases between the two ends. CDR3 protein: CASSLGQDTEAFF. CDR3 nucleotides: TGCGCCAGCAGCTTGGGGCAGGACACTGAAGCTTTCTTT.

This clone has more than one count but fewer than ten. This sequence joins TRBV5-1 and TRBJ2-5; D not certain. CDR1 and CDR2 (germline): SGHRS, YFSETQ. This CDR3 is 14 amino acids long. V lost 4 bases and J lost 4, with 14 bases in between. The CDR3 coding sequence is TGCGCCAGCAGCCCCAACAGTGAAGTAGAGACCCAGTACTTC. Residues: CASSPNSEVETQYF.

This chain connects TRBV28 to TRBJ2-4, with D perhaps matching TRBD1 (5 bases). CDR3 size: 15 residues. Germline loops: CDR1 MDHEN, CDR2 SYDVKM. The germline V and J ends were trimmed by 5 bases and 1 base, with 12 bases remaining between them. CDR3 loop: CASSLTGSAKNIQYF. The CDR3 region has the DNA TGTGCCAGCAGTCTAACAGGATCGGCCAAAAACATTCAGTACTTC.

V and J are TRBV28 and TRBJ1-2; TRBD1 might be the D (5 bases). V was pared by 7 bases and J by 4 bases, with 16 bases between. CDR1 MDHEN and CDR2 SYDVKM come from the germline V gene. The CDR3 extends over 14 amino acids. CDR3 residues: CASMGLDTLYGYTF. The CDR3 bases are TGTGCCAGCATGGGTCTGGACACCCTCTATGGCTACACCTTC.

V and J are TRBV6-6 and TRBJ1-6, with D perhaps matching TRBD1 (6 bases). Trimming took off 6 bases at V and 4 bases at J, with 13 bases between the two ends. CDR3 length equals 15 residues. Germline CDR1 reads MNHNY; CDR2 reads SVGAGI (reference sequence). CDR3 residues: CASSSRTAYNSPLHF. CDR3 nucleotides: TGTGCCAGCAGCTCCCGGACAGCTTATAATTCACCCCTCCACTTT.

The chain recombines TRBV6-6 with TRBJ1-2, with 7 bases lining up with TRBD1. Per germline, CDR1 MNHNY and CDR2 SVGAGI (reference sequence). There are 14 residues in the CDR3. V was pared by 0 bases and J by 7 bases, with 5 bases of the junction left unmatched. This chain's CDR3 is CASSYSGTESGYTF. CDR3 DNA: TGTGCCAGCAGTTACTCCGGGACAGAGAGTGGCTACACCTTC.

The J gene is TRBJ2-1, the V gene TRBV3-1 (or the pseudogene TRBV3-2); the D gene is possibly TRBD2 (6 bases). The CDR3 is made up of 14 amino acids. CDR1 is LGHDT and CDR2 is YNNKEL in the germline V gene (reference sequence). Trimming removed 1 base at V and 7 bases at J, with 11 bases between. Written as DNA, the CDR3 is TGTGCCAGCAGCCAAGGGACTACTGGGAATGAGCAGTTCTTC. This sequence encodes CASSQGTTGNEQFF.

The chain uses TRBV28 and TRBJ2-1; D remains unclear. Germline loops: CDR1 MDHEN, CDR2 SYDVKM. This CDR3 contains 14 residues. The germline V and J ends were trimmed by 6 bases and 3 bases, with 12 bases remaining between them. CDR3 nucleotides: TGTGCCAGCAGAGCCCTCGACAACTACAATGAGCAGTTCTTC. Encoded protein: CASRALDNYNEQFF. Combining the CDR3 with reference TRBV28 and TRBJ2-1 gives the whole variable domain DVKVTQSSRYLVKRTGEKVFLECVQDMDHENMFWYRQDPGLGLRLIYFSYDVKMKEKGDIPEGYSVSREKKERFSLILESASTNQTSMYLCASRALDNYNEQFFGPGTRLTVL.

The chain couples TRBV6-6 to TRBJ2-7, with 7 bases aligning to TRBD2. V dropped 7 bases and J dropped 5; count of bases not matched to a gene: 14. This CDR3 comprises 15 residues. In germline, CDR1 is MNHNY, CDR2 SVGAGI (reference sequence). The CDR3 region has the DNA TGTGCCAGCACCGGGGGGAGGACGGCAAACAACGAGCAGTACTTC. Residues: CASTGGRTANNEQYF.

CDR3 sequence (DNA): TGTGCCACCAGTGTTTCACGAGCGGGATGGAACAATGAGCAGTTCTTC. It encodes CATSVSRAGWNNEQFF. The chain employs TRBV24-1 and TRBJ2-1, with 7 bases aligning to TRBD2. The CDR3 length is 16 residues. V lost 5 bases to trimming and J lost 5 bases; unmatched junction nucleotides: 11. Germline V gene data show CDR1 as KGHDR and CDR2 as SFDVKD.

The chain uses TRBV2 and TRBJ2-5; the D is unclear. The CDR3 loop spans 13 amino acids. V lost 4 bases and J 1 base, leaving 7 bases between the germline ends. CDR1 SNHLY and CDR2 FYNNEI come from the germline V gene. CDR3: CASSVHPQETQYF. Written as DNA, the CDR3 is TGTGCCAGCAGTGTACATCCCCAAGAGACCCAGTACTTC.

V gene TRBV6-2 or TRBV6-3 combines with J gene TRBJ2-3; D is possibly TRBD1 (6 bases). Germline V CDR1 and CDR2: MNHEY, SVGEGT. The CDR3 length is 18 residues. V was cut by 2 bases and J by 1 base, with 19 bases left in between. CDR3: CASSYGIRGTDGTDTQYF. CDR3 nucleotide sequence: TGTGCCAGCAGTTACGGGATTAGGGGGACGGATGGCACAGATACGCAGTATTTT.

J is TRBJ1-3 and V is TRBV6-6; a weak D match, TRBD1 (5 bases). Germline V gene lookup returns CDR1 MNHNY and CDR2 SVGAGI (reference sequence). The CDR3 spans 13 residues. Trimming pared 5 bases from V and 4 bases from J, leaving 9 bases between. The CDR3 here is CASSGGRGNTIYF. DNA of the CDR3: TGTGCCAGCAGTGGGGGGAGGGGAAACACCATATATTTT.

The chain has TRBV7-8 and TRBJ2-5; D perhaps matches TRBD2 (7 bases). Trimming took 5 bases from V and 1 from J, leaving 11 bases between them. The CDR3 contains 14 residues. Germline V gene lookup returns CDR1 SGHVS and CDR2 FQNEAQ. The CDR3: CASSVGGGQETQYF. CDR3 sequence (DNA): TGTGCCAGCAGCGTAGGGGGGGGCCAAGAGACCCAGTACTTC.

This clone was counted a few times. The chain links TRBV5-1 to TRBJ2-5, with D perhaps TRBD1 (6 bases). The ends were cut back, 2 bases at V and 5 bases at J, with 13 bases in the middle. The CDR3 consists of 14 residues. Germline values: CDR1 SGHRS, CDR2 YFSETQ. CDR3 nucleotides: TGCGCCAGCAGCTTCGGCAGGACAGTGGAGACCCAGTACTTC. Translating it yields CASSFGRTVETQYF.

This chain joins TRBV27 and TRBJ1-5, with a tentative D call TRBD1 (5 bases). Germline-derived CDR1 and CDR2 are MNHEY and SMNVEV (reference sequence). The CDR3 runs 12 residues. Trimming removed 8 bases from V and 4 bases from J, with 9 bases in between. The CDR3 here is CASGRGNQPQHF. The CDR3 DNA is TGTGCCAGCGGGCGGGGGAATCAGCCCCAGCATTTT.

This chain connects TRBV10-3 to TRBJ1-1, with TRBD1 matching over 10 bases. V was clipped by 5 bases and J by 5 bases; unmatched bases: 5. The germline V gene encodes CDR1 ENHRY and CDR2 SYGVKD. This CDR3 is built from 14 residues. DNA for the CDR3: TGTGCCATCAGTTTGGACAGGGGGGGAACTGAAGCTTTCTTT. Translating it yields CAISLDRGGTEAFF.

This rearrangement joins TRBV5-4 to TRBJ2-2; TRBD2 aligns across 15 bases. The CDR3 is 16 amino acids. Germline values: CDR1 SGHNT, CDR2 YYREEE (reference sequence). The V segment lost 7 bases and the J segment 2 bases; nucleotides outside the gene matches: 3. The CDR3 region has the DNA TGTGCCAGCCGGACTAGCGGGAGGGATAACACCGGGGAGCTGTTTTTT. Protein product: CASRTSGRDNTGELFF.